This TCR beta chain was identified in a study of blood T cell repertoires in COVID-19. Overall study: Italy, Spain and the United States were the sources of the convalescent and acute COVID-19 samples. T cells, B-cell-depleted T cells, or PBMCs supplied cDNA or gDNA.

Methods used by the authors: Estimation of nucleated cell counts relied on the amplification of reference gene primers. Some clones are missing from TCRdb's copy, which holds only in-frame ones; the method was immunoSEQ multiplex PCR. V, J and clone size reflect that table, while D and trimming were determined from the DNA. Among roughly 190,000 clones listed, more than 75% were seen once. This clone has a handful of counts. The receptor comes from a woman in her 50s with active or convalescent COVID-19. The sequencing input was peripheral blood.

The CDR3 DNA is TGTGCCAGCAGCCGGACAGGGGCCACTGAAGCTTTCTTT. The encoded protein is CASSRTGATEAFF. J is TRBJ1-1 and V is TRBV5-6; 9 bases match TRBD1. The CDR3 is made up of 13 amino acids. Germline-derived CDR1 and CDR2 are SGHDT and YYEEEE. Trimming cost V 4 bases and J 4 bases; bases outside gene matches: 2.